The rows below give T cell receptor beta chains drawn from one sample of a study of sequential checkpoint blockade in melanoma. Produced via immunoSEQ multiplex PCR; TCRdb's table is partial and in-frame only. The data show more than 7,000 clones, 60% to 80% seen once. This specimen consisted of CD8+ T cells sorted from blood (inferred from file names), obtained from a patient given nivolumab and ipilimumab in sequence. These receptors were collected from a human donor with melanoma. Each CDR3 is given with its conserved first and last residue. A D gene is named only where the DNA matches it firmly. Where a row states a size, it is once, few, many or the class of an expanded clone; other rows omit it.

v_gene,d_gene,abundance,j_gene,CDR3nt,CDR3aa
TRBV19,NA,NA,TRBJ1-6,TGTGCCAGTAGTATCGTGGCAGGGGAAGACTATAATTCACCCCTCCACTTT,CASSIVAGEDYNSPLHF
TRBV28,NA,NA,TRBJ1-2,TGTGCCAGCAGTTTAAATCAGGACTTTAACTATGGCTACACCTTC,CASSLNQDFNYGYTF
TRBV19,NA,NA,TRBJ2-1,TGTGCCAGTATGAGTTTCAGGCGGGCGGGGTACGAGCAGTTCTTC,CASMSFRRAGYEQFF
TRBV2,NA,NA,TRBJ1-4,TGTGCCAGCACCACTCGGGTGAATGAAAAACTGTTTTTT,CASTTRVNEKLFF
TRBV4-3,TRBD1,NA,TRBJ2-7,TGCGCCAGCAGCCAAGAACAGGGGGGCCTCGGATACGAGCAGTACTTC,CASSQEQGGLGYEQYF
TRBV28,TRBD2,NA,TRBJ2-3,TGTGCCAGCAGCCTAATACTAGCGGGAGCAGCAGATACGCAGTATTTT,CASSLILAGAADTQYF
TRBV6-1,NA,once,TRBJ1-1,TGTGCCAGCAGTGAAGCGCGGGGGGCGCGGGCCACTGAAGCTTTCTTT,CASSEARGARATEAFF
TRBV27,TRBD1,NA,TRBJ2-6,TGTGCCAGCAGTTTATCGCGGACAGGGGGGGCTCTGGGGGCCAACGTCCTGACTTTC,CASSLSRTGGALGANVLTF
TRBV6-5,TRBD1,NA,TRBJ1-1,TGTGCCAGCAGTTACCCAATCGGGACAGGGTTGAGGGCTTTCTTT,CASSYPIGTGLRAFF
TRBV7-9,NA,NA,TRBJ2-7,TGTGCCAGCAGCCCACCGGGGTCCTCCTACGAGCAGTACTTC,CASSPPGSSYEQYF
TRBV6-1,NA,NA,TRBJ1-4,TGTGCCAGCAGTGAGGGAAGCTCGCGGGGGAAACTGTTTTTT,CASSEGSSRGKLFF
TRBV27,NA,NA,TRBJ1-1,TGTGCCAGCAGTTTAGTCCGGGACACTGAAGCTTTCTTT,CASSLVRDTEAFF
TRBV27,NA,NA,TRBJ1-1,TGTGCCAGCAGTTCCCAGGACACTGGATACACTGAAGCTTTCTTT,CASSSQDTGYTEAFF
TRBV2,TRBD1,NA,TRBJ1-5,TGTGCCAGCAGTAGGACAGGGGAAAGCAATCAGCCCCAGCATTTT,CASSRTGESNQPQHF